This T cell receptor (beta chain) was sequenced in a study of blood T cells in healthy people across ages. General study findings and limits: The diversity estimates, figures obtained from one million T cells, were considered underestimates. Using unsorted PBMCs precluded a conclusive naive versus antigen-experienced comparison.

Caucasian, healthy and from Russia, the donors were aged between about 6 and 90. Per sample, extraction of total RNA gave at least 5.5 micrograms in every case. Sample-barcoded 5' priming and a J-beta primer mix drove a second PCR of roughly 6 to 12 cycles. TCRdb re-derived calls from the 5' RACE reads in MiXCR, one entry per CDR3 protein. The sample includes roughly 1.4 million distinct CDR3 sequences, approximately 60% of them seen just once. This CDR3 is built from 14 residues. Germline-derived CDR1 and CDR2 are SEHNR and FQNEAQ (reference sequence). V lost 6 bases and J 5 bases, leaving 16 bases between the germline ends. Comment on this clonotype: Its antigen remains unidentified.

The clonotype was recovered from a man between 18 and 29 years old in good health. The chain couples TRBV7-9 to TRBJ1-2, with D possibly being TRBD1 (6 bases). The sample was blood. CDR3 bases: TGTGCCAGCAGTCTGACCGGGACAACTTATGGCTACACCTTC. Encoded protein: CASSLTGTTYGYTF.